This TCR beta chain was retrieved from a study of cytomegalovirus exposure and HLA in healthy donors. General study points: Fewer N-insertions (relative to the roughly 720-donor mean) were reportedly seen in an Asian-associated ancestry cluster in a later analysis. Presence/absence analyses took donor sequencing depth as roughly uniform. Approximately 17,000 TCR beta sequences were associated with HLA alleles at 0.05 false discovery rate in a later analysis.

Per the germline V gene, CDR1 is SGHRS and CDR2 is YFSETQ. V was shortened by 1 base and J by 6 bases, with 7 bases between the two germline ends. This CDR3 spans 13 amino acids. Researchers ran the PCR with 60 Vbeta and 13 Jbeta primers. TCRdb's table, derived via immunoSEQ multiplex PCR, lists solely in-frame clones and lacks some. The table records 100,000 to 150,000 clones, roughly 73% of them present only once. Of note for this clone: Its antigen is unknown.

The receptor comes from a man in his fifties or sixties in good health and CMV-seropositive. The sequencing input was PBMCs. The chain links TRBV5-1 to TRBJ2-2; maybe TRBD2 (5 bases). This chain's CDR3 is CASSLSGAGELFF. The CDR3 region has the DNA TGCGCCAGCAGCTTGTCCGGGGCCGGGGAGCTGTTTTTT.